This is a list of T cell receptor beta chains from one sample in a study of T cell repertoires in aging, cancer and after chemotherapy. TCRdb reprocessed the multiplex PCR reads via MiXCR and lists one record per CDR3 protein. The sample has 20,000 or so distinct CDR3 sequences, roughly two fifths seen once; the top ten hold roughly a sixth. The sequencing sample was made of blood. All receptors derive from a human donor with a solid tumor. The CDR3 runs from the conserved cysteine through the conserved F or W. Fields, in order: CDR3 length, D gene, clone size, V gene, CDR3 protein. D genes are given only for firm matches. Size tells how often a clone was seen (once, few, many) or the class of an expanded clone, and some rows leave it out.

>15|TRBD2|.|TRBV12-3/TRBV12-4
CAITSTSGSKDTQYF
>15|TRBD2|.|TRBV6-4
CASTESGGSTDTQYF
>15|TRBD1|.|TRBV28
CASSSSGQGGTEAFF
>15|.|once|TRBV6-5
CASSWEEGMNTEAFF
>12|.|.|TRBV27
CASSLLMGEAFF
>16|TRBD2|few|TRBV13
CASSWTSGAPAYEQYF
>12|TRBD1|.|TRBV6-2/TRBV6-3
CASSPDRARYTF
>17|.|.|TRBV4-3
CASSQDGTSARTDTQYF
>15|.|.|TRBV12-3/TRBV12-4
CASSPRVGGNSPLHF
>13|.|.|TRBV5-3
CASSPGPGEKLFF
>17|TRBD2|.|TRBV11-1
CASSLGTSGGWQETQYF
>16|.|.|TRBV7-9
CASSPRGDISYNEQFF
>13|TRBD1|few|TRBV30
CAWMGTGASEQYF
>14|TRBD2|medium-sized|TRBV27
CASSLWLAANEQFF
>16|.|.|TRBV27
CASSTPDRKTPYEQYF
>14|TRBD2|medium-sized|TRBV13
CASTLAGGPGELFF
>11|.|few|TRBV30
CVAKWGGEQYF
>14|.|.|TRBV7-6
CASSLRQGYNEQFF
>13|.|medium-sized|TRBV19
CASTNLAYNEQFF
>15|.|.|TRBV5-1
CASSLVTSLRETQYF
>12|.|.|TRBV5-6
CASSLGANEQYF
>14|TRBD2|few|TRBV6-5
CASRRLAGFGEQFF